These 32 T cell receptor beta chains share one sample of origin, sequenced in a study of identical twins. TCRdb reanalysed the 5' RACE reads using MiXCR and keeps one entry per CDR3 protein. The data show roughly 1,500,000 distinct CDR3 sequences, around 33% seen once. The sequenced sample was cord blood. Receptors were obtained from a newborn girl in good health.

J is TRBJ1-4 and V is TRBV6-6; D not resolved. Per germline, CDR1 MNHNY and CDR2 SVGAGI (reference sequence). The CDR3 covers 16 residues. The V end was cut by 0 bases, the J end by 4 bases, with 12 bases between. In DNA form, the CDR3 reads TGTGCCAGCAGTTACTCGATCGTGGACGGTAATGAAAAACTGTTTTTT. This codes for CASSYSIVDGNEKLFF.

This clonotype was seen more than once but under ten times. The chain recombines TRBV7-6 with TRBJ2-5; D not certain. The CDR3 runs 14 residues. Germline CDR1 SGHVS, CDR2 FNYEAQ. The V end was cut by 4 bases, the J end by 1 base, with 10 bases between. The DNA of the CDR3 is TGTGCCAGCAGCTCCAGGAGACTCCAAGAGACCCAGTACTTC. It codes for CASSSRRLQETQYF.

A remark on this clonotype: One end of the junction does not line up with germline, which may come from a read error. The chain is built from TRBV12-3 or TRBV12-4 and TRBJ2-2; D gene uncertain. The CDR3 consists of 15 residues. DNA for the CDR3: TGTGCCGGCAGTTTATTCTCCGGCGCGACCGGGGAGCTGTTTTTT. Amino acid sequence: CAGSLFSGATGELFF.

The genes are TRBV2 and TRBJ2-7; tentative D call: TRBD2 (5 bases). The CDR3 sequence is 15 residues long. CDR1 and CDR2 from the germline V gene are SNHLY and FYNNEI. V lost 2 bases, J lost 7 bases, and 18 bases lay in between. CDR3 region: CASSELSSSYNEQYF. CDR3 coding DNA: TGTGCCAGCAGTGAACTCTCTAGCTCCTACAATGAGCAGTACTTC.

This clonotype was seen a few times. V is TRBV2 and J is TRBJ2-5, with TRBD1 identical over 12 bases. The J call may be incorrect, as the DNA end agrees better with TRBJ2-7. The germline V gene has CDR1 SNHLY and CDR2 FYNNEI. The CDR3 has 18 residues. CDR3 region: CASSEGSWGTGGLYEQYF. The CDR3 DNA reads TGTGCCAGCAGTGAAGGGTCCTGGGGGACAGGGGGCCTTTACGAGCAGTACTTC.

This clonotype came up a few times. The rearrangement joins TRBV7-2 to TRBJ2-1; the D gene is possibly TRBD2 (5 bases). The CDR3 length is 14 residues. Trimming took 2 bases from V and 4 from J, leaving 9 bases between them. The germline V gene has CDR1 SGHTA and CDR2 FQGNSA. In DNA, the CDR3 is TGTGCCAGCAGCTTACCGACTATATACAATGAGCAGTTCTTC. Amino acids: CASSLPTIYNEQFF.

The rearrangement uses TRBV5-1 and TRBJ2-3; 8 bases map to TRBD2. Trimming removed 4 bases from V and 8 bases from J; junction bases left unmatched: 6. The length of the CDR3 is 13 residues. Germline CDR1 is SGHRS and CDR2 is YFSETQ. CDR3 sequence reads: CASSGGGISTQYF. CDR3 bases: TGCGCCAGCAGCGGCGGGGGGATCAGTACGCAGTATTTT.

J is TRBJ1-2 and V is TRBV28; TRBD1 is a possible D gene (6 bases). Germline CDR1 reads MDHEN; CDR2 reads SYDVKM. V dropped 2 bases and J dropped 3 bases, with 13 bases sitting between them. This CDR3 has 15 residues. The CDR3 loop reads CASSLISRGDYGYTF. The CDR3 DNA sequence: TGTGCCAGCAGTTTAATTTCAAGGGGGGACTATGGCTACACCTTC.

The chain joins TRBV5-6 to TRBJ2-6; D gene unclear. The V gene lost 6 bases and the J gene lost 0 bases, with 10 bases spanning the gap. The CDR3 spans 15 residues. Germline V CDR1 and CDR2: SGHDT, YYEEEE. CDR3 DNA sequence: TGTGCCAGCAAAGGGTTCCGCTCTGGGGCCAACGTCCTGACTTTC. Translating it yields CASKGFRSGANVLTF.

V gene TRBV4-1 combines with J gene TRBJ2-2, with TRBD2 matching 11 bases. Germline assignment: CDR1 MGHRA and CDR2 YSYEKL. The CDR3 has 17 residues. J lost 5 bases, V lost 5 bases, and 10 bases had no gene match. The DNA for the CDR3 is TGCGCCAGCAGCTCCCAACTAGCGGGAGCGAGGACCGGGGAGCTGTTTTTT. Translation gives CASSSQLAGARTGELFF.

About this clonotype: A read error is possible here, since a much larger clone lies one base away. The conserved phenylalanine or tryptophan is not found at the CDR3 terminus, so this likely reflects a read error. The chain links TRBV6-2 or TRBV6-3 to TRBJ2-4; D is undetermined. The DNA matches TRBJ2-7 better at its end, which makes the J call doubtful. Germline lookup yields CDR1 MNHEY and CDR2 SVGEGT. The CDR3 has 12 residues. The CDR3 nucleotides read TGTGCCAGCAGTTACTCCATCTACGAGCAGTACCTC. This sequence encodes CASSYSIYEQYL.

This chain connects TRBV5-1 to TRBJ1-2; D gene uncertain. With 0 bases removed from V and 3 bases from J, the gap between germline ends came to 6 bases. CDR3 length: 13 amino acids. Germline CDR1 reads SGHRS; CDR2 reads YFSETQ. DNA of the CDR3: TGCGCCAGCAGCTTGGAGTTGGACTATGGCTACACCTTC. Its protein product is CASSLELDYGYTF.

There are a few counts of this clonotype. The gene calls are TRBV27 and TRBJ1-1, with 7 bases lining up with TRBD1. The CDR3 totals 17 residues. The V and J ends lost 3 bases and 1 base, in that order; junction bases with no gene match: 11. CDR1 MNHEY and CDR2 SMNVEV come from the germline V gene (reference sequence). The CDR3 DNA reads as TGTGCCAGCAGTTTCGGATCGGGCAGGGGGGCGAACACTGAAGCTTTCTTT. Its protein is CASSFGSGRGANTEAFF.

This clonotype was detected a few times. V and J are TRBV4-2 and TRBJ2-7, with D unresolved. The CDR3 loop spans 13 amino acids. With 0 bases removed from V and 4 bases from J, the gap between germline ends came to 7 bases. Germline V gives CDR1 LGHNA, CDR2 YNFKEQ. The CDR3 protein is CASSQENKYEQYF. The CDR3 DNA reads TGTGCCAGCAGCCAAGAAAACAAATACGAGCAGTACTTC.

This chain uses TRBV28 with TRBJ2-5; no reliable D call. The CDR3 sequence is 14 residues long. The V gene lost 4 bases and the J gene lost 2 bases, with 11 bases spanning the gap. CDR1 MDHEN and CDR2 SYDVKM come from the germline V gene. CDR3 bases: TGTGCCAGCAGTTGGCGGCAGCCTCAAGAGACCCAGTACTTC. It encodes CASSWRQPQETQYF.

The chain carries TRBV28 and TRBJ2-5, with 10 bases identical to TRBD2. In germline, CDR1 is MDHEN, CDR2 SYDVKM. The CDR3 contains 15 residues. After removal of 3 bases from V and 11 bases from J, the junction contained 12 bases not matched to a gene. Written as DNA, the CDR3 is TGTGCCAGCAGTTTGGCTAGCGGGAGAGGTAATGAGCAGTACTTC. Protein sequence: CASSLASGRGNEQYF.

This chain connects TRBV5-6 to TRBJ2-5; 7 bases match TRBD1. V trimming: 1 base; J trimming: 1 base; junction bases outside the gene matches: 7. The CDR3 covers 16 residues. The germline CDR1 and CDR2 sequences are SGHDT and YYEEEE. In DNA form, the CDR3 reads TGTGCCAGCAGCTTGCCCTCCCGGGACAGCCAAGAGACCCAGTACTTC. Protein sequence: CASSLPSRDSQETQYF.

The rearrangement joins TRBV7-9 to TRBJ2-1; 8 bases are a match to TRBD2. The CDR3 has 15 amino acids. V shed 3 bases, J shed 5 bases, and the junction held 6 bases outside the gene matches. Per the germline V gene, CDR1 is SEHNR and CDR2 is FQNEAQ (reference sequence). Here the CDR3 DNA reads TGTGCCAGCAGCTTGATAGCGGGGAAAGACAATGAGCAGTTCTTC. It is translated as CASSLIAGKDNEQFF.

This clonotype was seen a few times. The CDR3 DNA reads as TGTGCCAGCAGGATACAGGGGCCAAATGAAAAACTGTTTTTT. Translated: CASRIQGPNEKLFF. The chain is built from TRBV5-5 and TRBJ1-4, with 7 bases aligning to TRBD1. The germline CDR1 and CDR2 sequences are SGHKS and YYEKEE (reference sequence). V was pared by 5 bases and J by 5 bases, with 6 bases of the junction left unmatched. This CDR3 has 14 amino acids.

The chain uses TRBV20-1 and TRBJ2-1; tentatively, D is TRBD2 (6 bases). Germline CDR1 and CDR2: DFQATT and SNEGSKA (reference sequence). This CDR3 contains 15 residues. Between the trimmed V and J ends, which lost 1 base and 10 bases, there was a span of 20 bases. CDR3 sequence reads: CSARGSGLLPGEQFF. The CDR3 bases are TGCAGTGCTAGAGGGTCGGGACTCCTACCAGGGGAGCAGTTCTTC.

The rearrangement links TRBV6-1 to TRBJ2-1, with 7 bases identical to TRBD2. The J call may be mistaken, given a closer DNA end match to TRBJ2-7. The CDR3 is 15 amino acids. Germline loops: CDR1 MNHNS, CDR2 SASEGT. The CDR3 sequence is CASSEAPAGPYEQYF. As DNA, the CDR3 is TGTGCCAGCAGTGAAGCGCCAGCGGGACCCTACGAGCAGTACTTC.

This CDR3 is CASSPLGESDAFF. The CDR3 DNA is TGTGCCAGCTCACCCCTGGGGGAATCAGATGCTTTCTTT. The chain recombines TRBV18 with TRBJ1-1, with D perhaps TRBD1 (5 bases). V lost 3 bases and J 11 bases, leaving 16 bases between the germline ends. This CDR3 is built from 13 residues. Germline-derived CDR1 and CDR2 are KGHSH and LQKENI.

This clonotype has a handful of counts. The chain recombines TRBV18 with TRBJ2-7, with D maybe TRBD2 (6 bases). Germline V gene sequence: CDR1 KGHSH, CDR2 LQKENI. V was clipped by 2 bases and J by 2 bases, with 16 bases between them. The length of the CDR3 is 16 residues. The DNA for the CDR3 is TGTGCCAGCTCACCAATTGCGGGGACCAGCACCTACGAGCAGTACTTC. Translation gives CASSPIAGTSTYEQYF. The whole variable domain, filled in from reference TRBV18 and TRBJ2-7, reads NAGVMQNPRHLVRRRGQEARLRCSPMKGHSHVYWYRQLPEEGLKFMVYLQKENIIDESGMPKERFSAEFPKEGPSILRIQQVVRGDSAAYFCASSPIAGTSTYEQYFGPGTRLTVT.

In its sample, this clonotype was seen many times. The genes are TRBV10-3 and TRBJ2-7; D not certain. Trimming removed 3 bases from V and 4 bases from J, with 19 bases in between. Germline V gene lookup returns CDR1 ENHRY and CDR2 SYGVKD. The CDR3 sequence is 16 residues long. The CDR3 sequence is CAISDSPMVRFYEQYF. The CDR3 bases are TGTGCCATCAGTGATTCTCCGATGGTACGGTTTTACGAGCAGTACTTC.

This clonotype appeared a few times. CDR3 in amino acids: CSARDVRGGNEKLFF. The CDR3 DNA is TGCAGTGCTAGAGATGTACGAGGCGGGAATGAAAAACTGTTTTTT. The genes are TRBV20-1 and TRBJ1-4; no reliable D call. CDR1 and CDR2 from the germline V gene are DFQATT and SNEGSKA (reference sequence). The CDR3 totals 15 residues. The germline V and J ends were trimmed by 0 bases and 5 bases, with 13 bases remaining between them.

Ten or more counts support this clonotype. This chain uses TRBV24-1 with TRBJ2-5; 9 nucleotides match TRBD1. Losses at the gene ends were 9 bases for V and 2 bases for J; bases not matched to a gene: 3. The CDR3 runs 13 residues. Germline V lookup: CDR1 KGHDR, CDR2 SFDVKD. As DNA, the CDR3 is TGTGCCACCTCGGACAGGGGTCAAGAGACCCAGTACTTC. Its protein is CATSDRGQETQYF.

This clonotype was seen at least ten times. The chain links TRBV24-1 to TRBJ2-3; D is undetermined. From germline, CDR1 is KGHDR and CDR2 SFDVKD. V lost 6 bases to trimming and J lost 2 bases, with 11 bases between them. CDR3 length: 14 residues. The CDR3 coding sequence is TGTGCCACCAGTAAGATGGCTCCCACAGATACGCAGTATTTT. Encoded protein: CATSKMAPTDTQYF.

The chain uses TRBV25-1 and TRBJ1-1; D gene uncertain. CDR1 is MGHDK and CDR2 is SYGVNS in the germline V gene. CDR3 length: 13 residues. Trimming took off 3 bases at V and 1 base at J, with 6 bases between the two ends. This CDR3 reads CASSDSGNTEAFF. The CDR3, as DNA: TGTGCCAGCAGTGATTCGGGGAACACTGAAGCTTTCTTT.

V is TRBV21-1 and J is TRBJ1-3; whether TRBD1, the table's D call, matches the DNA was not checked. TRBV21-1 is a pseudogene locus. CDR3 size: 17 residues. The CDR3 loop is CASSKGAGTRSGNTIYF. The CDR3 DNA reads TGTGCCAGCAGCAAAGGGGCAGGGACGCGCTCTGGAAACACCATATATTTT.

The chain couples TRBV19 to TRBJ2-1; 9 nucleotides align to TRBD2. The V and J ends lost 4 bases and 7 bases, in that order; junction bases with no gene match: 11. The V gene's germline CDR1 is LNHDA and CDR2 SQIVND (reference sequence). This CDR3 has 16 residues. CDR3 in DNA: TGTGCCAGTAGTAACCCCCCCTCAACTAGCGGGAATGAGCAGTTCTTC. This codes for CASSNPPSTSGNEQFF.

This chain uses TRBV24-1 with TRBJ2-5, with D hard to call. V was cut by 12 bases and J by 9 bases, with 10 bases left in between. This CDR3 contains 9 residues. Germline CDR1 reads KGHDR; CDR2 reads SFDVKD. DNA for the CDR3: TGTGCCCCCAAGAAGGCCCAGTACTTC. Its translation: CAPKKAQYF.

The V and J genes are TRBV12-3 or TRBV12-4 and TRBJ1-1; no firm D call. The CDR3 is made up of 13 amino acids. Trimming shortened V by 4 bases and J by 2 bases, and 8 bases separated the two germline ends. The CDR3 protein is CASSSPLNTEAFF. CDR3 DNA: TGTGCCAGCAGTTCCCCCCTAAACACTGAAGCTTTCTTT.